This TCR beta chain was sequenced during a study of blood T cell repertoires in COVID-19. Background on the study: Samples came from the United States, Italy and Spain, spanning acute and convalescent COVID-19. Nucleic acid was either cDNA or gDNA, and it came from T cells, B-cell-depleted T cells, or PBMCs.

Source study methods: Estimation of nucleated cell counts was performed using reference gene primer amplification. Only in-frame clones appear in the TCRdb table, and some are missing; sequencing was by immunoSEQ multiplex PCR. The V and J calls and the clone size are those of that table, but D and trimming were determined from the DNA. The sample shows fewer than 140,000 clones, 60% to 85% of them seen only once. Patients in Seattle were enrolled during active infection, then followed longitudinally. This TCR was sampled from a man older than 75 with COVID-19, enrolled during active disease. Specimen: peripheral blood.

CDR3 sequence: CASSPRTSGGIDVSQETQYF. The DNA of the CDR3 is TGTGCCAGCAGCCCCCGGACTAGCGGGGGTATAGACGTGAGCCAAGAGACCCAGTACTTC. The chain carries TRBV3-1 (or the pseudogene TRBV3-2) and TRBJ2-5, with TRBD2 identical over 13 bases. CDR1 is LGHDT, CDR2 YNNKEL, per germline (reference sequence). This CDR3 spans 20 amino acids. V lost 4 bases to trimming and J lost 1 base; unmatched junction nucleotides: 15.